This TCR beta chain was retrieved from a study of blood T cell repertoires in COVID-19. Across the whole study: Researchers got acute and convalescent COVID-19 samples from the United States, Italy and Spain.

The germline CDR1 and CDR2 sequences are WNHNN and SYGVQD (reference sequence). This CDR3 comprises 13 residues. The V end was cut by 4 bases, the J end by 1 base, with 7 bases between. The method was immunoSEQ multiplex PCR; TCRdb's version includes in-frame clones alone and lacks a portion of them. The top ten hold roughly 17% of the sample, which has about 96,000 clones, approximately 88% seen once. What was sequenced was peripheral blood. This rearrangement joins TRBV10-1 to TRBJ1-1; D call uncertain. The TCR sequence derives from a woman in her sixties with acute or convalescent COVID-19. The chain's CDR3 is CASSAGKNTEAFF. In DNA, the CDR3 is TGCGCCAGCAGTGCAGGCAAGAACACTGAAGCTTTCTTT.